This T cell receptor (beta chain) is drawn from a study of identical twins. In regard to this clonotype: The antigen is unknown.

A template switching step contributed a universal primer site, while unique molecular identifiers were present in the cDNA. MiXCR was run by TCRdb on the 5' RACE reads, yielding one entry per CDR3 protein. The sample shows approximately 500,000 distinct CDR3 sequences, 20% to 25% of them seen only once. Donors uniformly comprised healthy Caucasians. The CDR3 covers 16 residues. With V trimmed by 5 bases and J by 9 bases, 18 bases remained unmatched. Germline loops: CDR1 SEHNR, CDR2 FQNEAQ (reference sequence). Overall study results and limits: In beta out-of-frame sequences, the excess sharing between twins was weaker.

These same records also appear under a second study, on T cells expressing NK-cell markers.

Sequencing was performed on CD4+ T cells sorted from blood. The receptor's source is a woman aged 18-30 years in good health. The rearrangement links TRBV7-9 to TRBJ2-7, with TRBD2 matching 8 bases. The CDR3 loop is CASSPTAGTRWGGQYF. CDR3 nucleotides: TGTGCCAGCAGCCCTACGGCGGGGACTAGATGGGGGGGGCAGTACTTC.